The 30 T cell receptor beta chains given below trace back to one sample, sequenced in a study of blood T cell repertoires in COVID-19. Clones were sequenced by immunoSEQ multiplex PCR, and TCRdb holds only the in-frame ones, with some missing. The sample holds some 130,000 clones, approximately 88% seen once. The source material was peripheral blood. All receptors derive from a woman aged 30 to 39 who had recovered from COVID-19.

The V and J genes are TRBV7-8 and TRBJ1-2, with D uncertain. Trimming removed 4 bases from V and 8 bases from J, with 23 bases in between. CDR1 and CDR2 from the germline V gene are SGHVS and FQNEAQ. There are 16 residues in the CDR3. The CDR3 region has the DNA TGTGCCAGCAGCTCTCGCGTCCTGTCTTCACTCTCAGGCTACACCTTC. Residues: CASSSRVLSSLSGYTF.

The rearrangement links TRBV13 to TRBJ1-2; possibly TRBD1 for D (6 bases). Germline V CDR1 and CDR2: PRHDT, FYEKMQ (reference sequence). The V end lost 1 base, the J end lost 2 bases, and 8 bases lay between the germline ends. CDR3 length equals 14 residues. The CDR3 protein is CASSLEQGNYGYTF. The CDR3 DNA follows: TGTGCCAGCAGCTTAGAACAGGGAAACTATGGCTACACCTTC.

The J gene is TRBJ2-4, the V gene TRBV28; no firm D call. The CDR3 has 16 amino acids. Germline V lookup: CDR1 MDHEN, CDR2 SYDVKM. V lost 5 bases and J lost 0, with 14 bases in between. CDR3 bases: TGTGCCAGCAGTAAACAGAGTCCTCTAGCCAAAAACATTCAGTACTTC. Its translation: CASSKQSPLAKNIQYF.

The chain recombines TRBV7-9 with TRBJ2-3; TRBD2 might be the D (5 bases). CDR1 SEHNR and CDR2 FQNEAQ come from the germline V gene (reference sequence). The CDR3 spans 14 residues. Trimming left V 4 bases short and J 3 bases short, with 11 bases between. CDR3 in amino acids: CASSSDGGTDTQYF. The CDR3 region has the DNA TGTGCCAGCAGCTCTGATGGAGGAACAGATACGCAGTATTTT.

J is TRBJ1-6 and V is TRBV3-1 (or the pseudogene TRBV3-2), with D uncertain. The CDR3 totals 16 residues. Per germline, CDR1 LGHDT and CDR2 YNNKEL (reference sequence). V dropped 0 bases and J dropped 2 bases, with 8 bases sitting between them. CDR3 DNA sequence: TGTGCCAGCAGCCAAGACGAGCTCGCCTATAATTCACCCCTCCACTTT. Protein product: CASSQDELAYNSPLHF.

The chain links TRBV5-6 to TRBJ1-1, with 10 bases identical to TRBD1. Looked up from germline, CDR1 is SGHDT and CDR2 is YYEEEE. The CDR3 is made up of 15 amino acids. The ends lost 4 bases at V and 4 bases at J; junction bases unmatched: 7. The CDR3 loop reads CASSPLTGGGTEAFF. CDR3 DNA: TGTGCCAGCAGCCCCCTGACAGGGGGCGGCACTGAAGCTTTCTTT.

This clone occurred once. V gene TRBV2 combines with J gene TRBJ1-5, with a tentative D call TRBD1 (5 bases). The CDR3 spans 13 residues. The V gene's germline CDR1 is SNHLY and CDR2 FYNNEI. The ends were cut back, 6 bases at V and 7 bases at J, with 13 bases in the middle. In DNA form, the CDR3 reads TGTGCCAGCAGGTCCAGGGCTGGCCAGCCCCAGCATTTT. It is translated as CASRSRAGQPQHF.

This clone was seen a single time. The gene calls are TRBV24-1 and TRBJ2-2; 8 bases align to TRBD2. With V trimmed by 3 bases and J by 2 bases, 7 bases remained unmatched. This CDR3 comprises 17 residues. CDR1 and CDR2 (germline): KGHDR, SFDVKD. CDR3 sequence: CATSDPSGGGNTGELFF. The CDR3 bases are TGTGCCACCAGTGATCCGAGCGGGGGAGGCAACACCGGGGAGCTGTTTTTT.

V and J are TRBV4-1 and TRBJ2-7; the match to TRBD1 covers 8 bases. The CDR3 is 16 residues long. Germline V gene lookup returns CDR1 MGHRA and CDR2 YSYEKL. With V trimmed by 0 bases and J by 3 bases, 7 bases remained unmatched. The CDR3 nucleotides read TGCGCCAGCAGCCAAGATACGGGACAGGTTTACTACGAGCAGTACTTC. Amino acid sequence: CASSQDTGQVYYEQYF.

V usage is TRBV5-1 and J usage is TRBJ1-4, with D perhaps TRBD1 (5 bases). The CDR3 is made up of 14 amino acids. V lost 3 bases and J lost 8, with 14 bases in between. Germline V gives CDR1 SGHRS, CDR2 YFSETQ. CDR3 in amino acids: CASSSGTLREKLFF. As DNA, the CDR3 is TGCGCCAGCAGCTCCGGGACTCTGAGGGAAAAACTGTTTTTT.

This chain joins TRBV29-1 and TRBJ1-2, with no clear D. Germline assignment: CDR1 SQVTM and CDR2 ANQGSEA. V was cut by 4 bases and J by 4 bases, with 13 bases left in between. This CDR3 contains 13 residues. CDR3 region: CSVGEGLGYGYTF. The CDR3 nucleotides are TGCAGCGTTGGTGAGGGTCTCGGCTATGGCTACACCTTC. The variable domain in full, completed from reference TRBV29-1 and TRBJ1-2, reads SAVISQKPSRDICQRGTSLTIQCQVDSQVTMMFWYRQQPGQSLTLIATANQGSEATYESGFVIDKFPISRPNLTFSTLTVSNMSPEDSSIYLCSVGEGLGYGYTFGSGTRLTVV.

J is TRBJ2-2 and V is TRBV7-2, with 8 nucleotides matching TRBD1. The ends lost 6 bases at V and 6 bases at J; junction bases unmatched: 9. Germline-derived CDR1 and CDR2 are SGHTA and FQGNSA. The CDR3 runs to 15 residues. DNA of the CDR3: TGTGCCAGCAGGACTGACAGGGGACGTCCCGGGGAGCTGTTTTTT. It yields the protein CASRTDRGRPGELFF.

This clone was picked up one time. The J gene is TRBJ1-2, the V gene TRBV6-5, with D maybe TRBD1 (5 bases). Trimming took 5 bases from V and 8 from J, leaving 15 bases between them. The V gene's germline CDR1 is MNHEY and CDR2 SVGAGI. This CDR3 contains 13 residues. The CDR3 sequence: CASSRNPGGGYTF. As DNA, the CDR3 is TGTGCCAGCAGTCGTAATCCCGGGGGGGGCTACACCTTC.

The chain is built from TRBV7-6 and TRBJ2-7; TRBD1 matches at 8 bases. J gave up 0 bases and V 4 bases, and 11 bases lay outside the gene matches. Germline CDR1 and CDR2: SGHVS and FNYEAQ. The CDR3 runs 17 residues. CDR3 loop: CASSSAYSGQGSYEQYF. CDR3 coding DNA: TGTGCCAGCAGCTCAGCTTACTCTGGACAGGGCTCCTACGAGCAGTACTTC.

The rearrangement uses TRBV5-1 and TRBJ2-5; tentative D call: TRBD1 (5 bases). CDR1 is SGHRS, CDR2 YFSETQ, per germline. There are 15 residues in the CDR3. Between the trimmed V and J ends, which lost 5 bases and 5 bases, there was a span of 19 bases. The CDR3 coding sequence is TGCGCCAGCAGGGTCGGACACGTCCTTGCCGAGACCCAGTACTTC. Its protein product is CASRVGHVLAETQYF.

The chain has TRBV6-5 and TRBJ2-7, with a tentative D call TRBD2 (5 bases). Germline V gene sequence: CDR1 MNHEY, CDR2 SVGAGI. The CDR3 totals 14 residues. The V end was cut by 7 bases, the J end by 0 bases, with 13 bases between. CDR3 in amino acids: CASKPGLGSYEQYF. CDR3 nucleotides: TGTGCCAGCAAGCCGGGGTTGGGCTCCTACGAGCAGTACTTC.

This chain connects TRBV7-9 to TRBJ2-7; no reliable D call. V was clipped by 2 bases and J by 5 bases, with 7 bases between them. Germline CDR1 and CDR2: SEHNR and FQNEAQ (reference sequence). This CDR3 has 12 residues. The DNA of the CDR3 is TGTGCCAGCAGCTTAAGTTTAGACGAGCAGTACTTC. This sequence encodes CASSLSLDEQYF. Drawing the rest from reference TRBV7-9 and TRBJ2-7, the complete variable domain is DTGVSQNPRHKITKRGQNVTFRCDPISEHNRLYWYRQTLGQGPEFLTYFQNEAQLEKSRLLSDRFSAERPKGSFSTLEIQRTEQGDSAMYLCASSLSLDEQYFGPGTRLTVT.

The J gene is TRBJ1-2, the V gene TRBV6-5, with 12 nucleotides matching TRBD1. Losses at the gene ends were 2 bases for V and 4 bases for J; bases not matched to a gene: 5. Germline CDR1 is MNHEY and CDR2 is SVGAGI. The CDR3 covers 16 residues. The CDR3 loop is CASSYEGTGGVYGYTF. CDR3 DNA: TGTGCCAGCAGTTACGAGGGGACAGGGGGCGTCTATGGCTACACCTTC.

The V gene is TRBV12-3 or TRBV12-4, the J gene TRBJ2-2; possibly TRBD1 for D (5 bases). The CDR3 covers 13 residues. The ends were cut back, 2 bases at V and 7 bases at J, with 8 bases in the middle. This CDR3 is CASSLQGYGELFF. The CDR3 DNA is TGTGCCAGCAGTTTACAGGGTTACGGGGAGCTGTTTTTT.

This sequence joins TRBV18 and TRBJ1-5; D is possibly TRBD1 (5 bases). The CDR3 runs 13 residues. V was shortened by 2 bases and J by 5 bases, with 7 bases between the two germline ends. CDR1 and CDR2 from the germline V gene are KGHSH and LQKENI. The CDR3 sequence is CASSPDRYQPQHF. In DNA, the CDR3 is TGTGCCAGCTCACCAGACAGATATCAGCCCCAGCATTTT.

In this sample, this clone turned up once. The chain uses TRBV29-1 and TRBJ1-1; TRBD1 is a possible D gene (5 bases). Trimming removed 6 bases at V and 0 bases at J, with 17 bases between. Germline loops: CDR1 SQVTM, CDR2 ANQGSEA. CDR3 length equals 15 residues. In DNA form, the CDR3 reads TGCAGCGTGGAGCCCAGGGTTTCGATGAACACTGAAGCTTTCTTT. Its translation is CSVEPRVSMNTEAFF.

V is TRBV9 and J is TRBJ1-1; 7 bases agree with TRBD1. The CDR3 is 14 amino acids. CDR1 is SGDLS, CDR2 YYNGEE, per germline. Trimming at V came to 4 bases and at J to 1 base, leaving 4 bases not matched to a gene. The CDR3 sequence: CASSKQGGNTEAFF. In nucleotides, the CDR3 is TGTGCCAGCAGCAAGCAGGGGGGGAACACTGAAGCTTTCTTT.

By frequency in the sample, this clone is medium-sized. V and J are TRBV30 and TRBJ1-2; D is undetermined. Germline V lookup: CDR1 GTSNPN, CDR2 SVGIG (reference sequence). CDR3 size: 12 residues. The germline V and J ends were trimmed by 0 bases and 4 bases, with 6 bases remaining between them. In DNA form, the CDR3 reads TGTGCCTGGAGTGTACGACTCTATGGCTACACCTTC. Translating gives CAWSVRLYGYTF.

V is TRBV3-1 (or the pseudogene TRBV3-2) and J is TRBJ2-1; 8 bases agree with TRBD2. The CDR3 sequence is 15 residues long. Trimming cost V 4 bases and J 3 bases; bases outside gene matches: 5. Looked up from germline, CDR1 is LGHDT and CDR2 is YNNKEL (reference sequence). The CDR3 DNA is TGTGCCAGCAGCCCCTCCGGGGGGGGCTACAATGAGCAGTTCTTC. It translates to CASSPSGGGYNEQFF.

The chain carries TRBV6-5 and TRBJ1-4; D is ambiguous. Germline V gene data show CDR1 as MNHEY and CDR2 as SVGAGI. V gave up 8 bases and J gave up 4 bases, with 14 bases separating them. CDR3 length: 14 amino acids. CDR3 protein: CASGPGRDNEKLFF. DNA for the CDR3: TGTGCCAGCGGCCCAGGCCGGGATAATGAAAAACTGTTTTTT.

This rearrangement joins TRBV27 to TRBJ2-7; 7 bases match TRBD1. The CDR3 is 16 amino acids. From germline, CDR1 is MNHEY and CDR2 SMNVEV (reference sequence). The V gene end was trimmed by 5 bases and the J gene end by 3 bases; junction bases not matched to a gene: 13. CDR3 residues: CASSPKTGPLGYEQYF. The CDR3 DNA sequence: TGTGCCAGCAGTCCGAAGACAGGGCCGCTAGGCTACGAGCAGTACTTC.

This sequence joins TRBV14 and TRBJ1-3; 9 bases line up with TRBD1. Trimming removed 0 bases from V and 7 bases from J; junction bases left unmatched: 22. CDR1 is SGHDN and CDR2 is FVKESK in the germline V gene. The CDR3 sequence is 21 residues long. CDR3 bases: TGTGCCAGCAGCCAAGAAAGAATGGGGACAGGGCAACGACGAAGTGGGAACACCATATATTTT. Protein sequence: CASSQERMGTGQRRSGNTIYF.

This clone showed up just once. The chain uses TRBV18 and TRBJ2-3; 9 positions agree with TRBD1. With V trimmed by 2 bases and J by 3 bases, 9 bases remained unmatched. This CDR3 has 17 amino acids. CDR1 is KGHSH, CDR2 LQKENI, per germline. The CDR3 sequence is CASSPTPGTGNTDTQYF. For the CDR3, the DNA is TGTGCCAGCTCACCAACGCCCGGGACAGGGAATACAGATACGCAGTATTTT.

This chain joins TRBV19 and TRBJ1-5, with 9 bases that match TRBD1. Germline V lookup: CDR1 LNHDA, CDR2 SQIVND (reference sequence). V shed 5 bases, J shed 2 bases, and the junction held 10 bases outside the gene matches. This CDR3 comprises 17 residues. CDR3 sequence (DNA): TGTGCCAGTAGTGGCTTCTCCACAGGGGGCCGCAATCAGCCCCAGCATTTT. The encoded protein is CASSGFSTGGRNQPQHF.

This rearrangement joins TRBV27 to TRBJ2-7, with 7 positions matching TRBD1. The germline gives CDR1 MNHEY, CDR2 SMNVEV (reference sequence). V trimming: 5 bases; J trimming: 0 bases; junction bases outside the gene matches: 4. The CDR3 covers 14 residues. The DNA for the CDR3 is TGTGCCAGCAGTACGGACAGGAGCTCCTACGAGCAGTACTTC. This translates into CASSTDRSSYEQYF.